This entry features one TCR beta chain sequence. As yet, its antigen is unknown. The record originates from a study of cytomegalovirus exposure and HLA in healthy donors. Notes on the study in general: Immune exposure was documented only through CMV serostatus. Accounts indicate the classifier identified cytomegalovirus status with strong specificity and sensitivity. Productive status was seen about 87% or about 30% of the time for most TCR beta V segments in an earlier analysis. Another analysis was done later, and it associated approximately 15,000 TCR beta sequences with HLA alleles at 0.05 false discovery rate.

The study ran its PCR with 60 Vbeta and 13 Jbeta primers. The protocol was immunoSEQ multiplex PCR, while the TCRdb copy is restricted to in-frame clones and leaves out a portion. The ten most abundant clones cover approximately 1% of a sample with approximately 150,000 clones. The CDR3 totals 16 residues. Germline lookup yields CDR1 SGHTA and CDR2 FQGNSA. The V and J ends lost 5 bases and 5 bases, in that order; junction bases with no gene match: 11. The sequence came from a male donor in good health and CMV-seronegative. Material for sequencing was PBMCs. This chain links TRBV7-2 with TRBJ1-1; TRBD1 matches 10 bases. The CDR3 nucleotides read TGTGCCAGCAGCACCCAGACAGGGGGCCATGGAACTGAAGCTTTCTTT. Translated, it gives CASSTQTGGHGTEAFF.